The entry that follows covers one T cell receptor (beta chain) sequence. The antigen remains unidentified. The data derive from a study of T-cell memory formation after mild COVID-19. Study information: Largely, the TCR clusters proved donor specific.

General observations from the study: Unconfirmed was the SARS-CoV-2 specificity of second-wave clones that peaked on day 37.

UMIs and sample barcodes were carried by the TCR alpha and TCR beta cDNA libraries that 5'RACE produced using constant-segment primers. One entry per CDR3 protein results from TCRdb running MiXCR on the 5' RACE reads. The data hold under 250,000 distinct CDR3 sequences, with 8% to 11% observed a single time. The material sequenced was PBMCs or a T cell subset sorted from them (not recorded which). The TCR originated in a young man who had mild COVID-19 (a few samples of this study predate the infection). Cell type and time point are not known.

CDR3 sequence reads: CSARDQDTDTQYF. The CDR3 DNA reads TGCAGTGCTAGAGACCAAGACACAGATACGCAGTATTTT. The rearrangement uses TRBV20-1 and TRBJ2-3; D is undetermined. The V gene's germline CDR1 is DFQATT and CDR2 SNEGSKA (reference sequence). Trimming removed 0 bases at V and 2 bases at J, with 6 bases between. There are 13 residues in the CDR3.